This T cell receptor (beta chain) was sequenced in a study of T-cell reconstitution after alpha-beta-depleted transplantation in children. The CDR3 has 15 amino acids. Germline CDR1 reads SEHNR; CDR2 reads FQNEAQ (reference sequence). V gave up 3 bases and J gave up 0 bases; unmatched junction bases: 2. The TCRbeta library incorporated unique molecular identifiers. TCRdb re-derived calls from the PCR reads in MiXCR, one entry per CDR3 protein. The sample has about 460,000 distinct CDR3 sequences, approximately 12% seen once; the top ten hold about 5%. This clonotype was sampled from a human donor who donated a stem cell graft to a child with combined immunodeficiency. The J gene is TRBJ1-2, the V gene TRBV7-9; 9 bases are a match to TRBD1. This material consisted of PBMCs from the stem cell graft donor, taken from the stem cell graft. CDR3 nucleotide sequence: TGTGCCAGCAGCTTGGGACAGGGACCTAACTATGGCTACACCTTC. Its translation is CASSLGQGPNYGYTF.